This T cell receptor (beta chain) derives from a study of T cells in Graves' hyperthyroidism and ophthalmopathy (dated by TCRdb to about 2019). Study-wide context: Peripheral blood samples were taken at initial diagnosis, before any treatment was given. The roughly 91 discovery patients were randomly divided into training and test sets at a 7:3 ratio. TCR V-J signatures able to tell the groups apart were searched for in a discovery cohort of some 100 patients, of whom 43 had Graves' ophthalmopathy and around 56 had stable Graves' hyperthyroidism. Prospective prediction of ophthalmopathy was tested in an independent validation cohort of approximately 18 hyperthyroidism patients and some 17 patients who later progressed to ophthalmopathy. In about 6 Graves' hyperthyroidism patients, the study also compared T-cell repertoires from thyroid tissue with T-cell repertoires from blood. The paper describes TCR Vbeta CDR3 sequencing of about 140 peripheral blood samples, made up of some 40 ophthalmopathy patients, approximately 76 hyperthyroidism patients and 17 progressor patients. After blood sampling, hyperthyroidism patients were treated with methimazole at a starting dose of 30 mg daily, and ophthalmopathy patients were treated with high-dose intravenous methylprednisolone. Overall results and qualifications from the work: Sample size was not statistically predetermined, and investigators were not blinded to group allocation. A 13 V-J signature model separated ophthalmopathy from stable hyperthyroidism, with about 88% sensitivity and roughly 84% specificity in cross-validation and 80%/75% in testing. Most expanded thyroid clonotypes (frequency above 0.001) were also detected in blood, suggesting blood repertoires may reflect thyroid immune responses. In validation, progression to ophthalmopathy was predicted by the model with more than 65% sensitivity and 72.22% specificity, a median of about 6.8 months before onset.

This clonotype was counted between two and nine times. The specificity of this receptor is unknown. No much larger clone exists at a distance of one base, and base qualities are not known. The TCR beta CDR3 regions were amplified from the RNA transcripts. The TCR CDR3 was subjected to a first round of RT-PCR using the HTBI primer set and the Qiagen OneStep RT-PCR kit. A second multiplex PCR round built the libraries, followed by size selection and purification. The libraries were sequenced on an Illumina HiSeq2000 using paired-end 100 bp reads. Regarding the original processing steps: SOAPnuke was used to process the raw data, with reads discarded if the reads contained adapters or uncalled bases, had a mean Phred below 15, or lacked an exact constant-primer or identifier match. COPE v1.2.5 was used to merge high-quality paired reads, and clonotypes were defined as unique nucleotide sequences. MiTCR v1.1 was used to align the clonotypes against IMGT TRBV, TRBD and TRBJ reference segments. Analysis was restricted to V-J combinations with a frequency above 0.0001, which covered roughly 99% of repertoires. The TCS score was defined as the ratio of F50 (clonal expansion) to E x V (chaos), calculated using BLOSUM62-based TCRdist between CDR3 peptides within each V-J. Welch's t-statistics and random forest reduced around 520 V-J features to 10 to 15, which were used in a naive Bayes classifier (R e1071). The public reads were reprocessed in TCRdb via fastp at Q25 and MiXCR, keeping in-frame beta chains. Rows are combined by CDR3 protein, so each entry shows the most common genes and DNA. The V and J calls and clone size come from TCRdb's table, not from the authors' own analysis. The sample has 690,000 or so distinct CDR3 sequences on record, over 15% of them singletons. The ten largest clones add up to approximately 15% of the sample.

The germline V gene supplies CDR1 SNHLY and CDR2 FYNNEI. The junction carries 10 bases between V and J, which are trimmed by 1 base and 1 base respectively. From the cysteine up to the phenylalanine, the CDR3 has a length of 15 residues. Only the CDR3 portion is preserved as DNA: 45 bases, with reading frame beginning at the first base. The hyperthyroidism patients were between 18 and 65 years old and newly diagnosed, with a disease duration of less than 2 months. Exclusion was applied to patients with uncontrolled infections, other autoimmune diseases, pregnancy or lactation. Diagnoses were established on the basis of clinical symptoms, serum thyroxine and TRAb, thyroid ultrasound, and orbital computed tomography. For progressor patients, blood was drawn at the first diagnosis of hyperthyroidism, before any ophthalmopathy symptoms had appeared. Ficoll-Paque density gradient centrifugation was used to isolate PBMCs from under 11 ml of fresh peripheral blood. Patients classed as progressors first received a Graves' hyperthyroidism diagnosis and then went on to develop ophthalmopathy during follow-up. Total RNA was extracted with Trizol reagent, and quality was checked on an Agilent 2100 Bioanalyzer.

The receptor was isolated from a woman in her 50s with Graves' hyperthyroidism that later progressed to Graves' ophthalmopathy. Sequencing used blood. The chain couples TRBV2 to TRBJ1-1; no D gene can be assigned with confidence. The bases read TGTGCCAGCAGTGAAGATGAGGGCTGGAACACTGAAGCTTTCTTT. This is translated as CASSEDEGWNTEAFF.